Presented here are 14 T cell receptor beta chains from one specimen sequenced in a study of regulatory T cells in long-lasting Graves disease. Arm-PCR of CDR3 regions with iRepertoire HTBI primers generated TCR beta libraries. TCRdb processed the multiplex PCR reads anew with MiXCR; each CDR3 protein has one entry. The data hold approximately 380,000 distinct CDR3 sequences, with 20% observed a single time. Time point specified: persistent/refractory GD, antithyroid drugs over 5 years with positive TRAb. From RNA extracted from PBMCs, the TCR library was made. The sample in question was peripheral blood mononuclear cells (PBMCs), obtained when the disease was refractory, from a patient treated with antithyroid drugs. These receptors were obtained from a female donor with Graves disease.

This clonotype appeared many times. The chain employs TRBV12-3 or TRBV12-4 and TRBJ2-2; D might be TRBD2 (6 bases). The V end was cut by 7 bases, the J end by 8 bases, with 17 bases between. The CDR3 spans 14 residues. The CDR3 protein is CASTQEGTVGELFF. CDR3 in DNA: TGTGCCAGCACCCAGGAGGGGACGGTAGGGGAGCTGTTTTTT.

The CDR3 bases are TGTGCCAGCAGCTTCAGCCACCTATACTCCTACGAGCAGTACTTC. Protein product: CASSFSHLYSYEQYF. The chain carries TRBV7-8 and TRBJ2-7; D gene ambiguous. V gave up 3 bases and J gave up 0 bases, with 12 bases separating them. This CDR3 region has 15 residues. Germline V gene lookup returns CDR1 SGHVS and CDR2 FQNEAQ.

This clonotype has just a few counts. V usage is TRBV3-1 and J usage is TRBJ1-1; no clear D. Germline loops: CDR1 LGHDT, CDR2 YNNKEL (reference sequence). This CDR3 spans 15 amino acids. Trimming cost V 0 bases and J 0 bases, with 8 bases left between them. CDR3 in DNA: TGTGCCAGCAGCCAAGATTTGGCGGTGAACACTGAAGCTTTCTTT. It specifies CASSQDLAVNTEAFF.

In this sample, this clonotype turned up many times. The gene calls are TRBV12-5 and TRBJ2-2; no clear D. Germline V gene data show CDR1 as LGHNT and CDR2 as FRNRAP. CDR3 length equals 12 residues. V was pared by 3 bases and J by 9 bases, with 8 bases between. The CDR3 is CASGLDPRELFF. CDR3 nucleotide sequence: TGTGCTAGTGGTTTAGACCCAAGGGAGCTGTTTTTT.

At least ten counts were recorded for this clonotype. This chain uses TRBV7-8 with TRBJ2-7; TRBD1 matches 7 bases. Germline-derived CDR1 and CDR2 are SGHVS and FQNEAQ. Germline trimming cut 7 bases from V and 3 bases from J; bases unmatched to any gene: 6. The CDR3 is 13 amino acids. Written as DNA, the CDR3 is TGTGCCAGCACCGAACCAGGGGGCTACGAGCAGTACTTC. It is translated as CASTEPGGYEQYF.

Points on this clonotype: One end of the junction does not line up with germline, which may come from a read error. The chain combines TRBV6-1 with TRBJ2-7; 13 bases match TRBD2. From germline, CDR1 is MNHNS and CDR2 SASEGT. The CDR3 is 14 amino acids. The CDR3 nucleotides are TGTGCTAGCAGCCTAGGGACTAGCGGGGAGAGGCAGTACTTC. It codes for CASSLGTSGERQYF.

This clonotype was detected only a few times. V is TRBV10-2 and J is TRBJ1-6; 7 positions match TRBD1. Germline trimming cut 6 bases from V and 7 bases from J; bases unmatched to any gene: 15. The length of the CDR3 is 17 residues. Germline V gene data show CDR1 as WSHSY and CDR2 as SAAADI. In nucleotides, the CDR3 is TGCGCCAGCAGCAGGGGGGCCCCGACCGGGGGCAATTCACCCCTCCACTTT. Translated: CASSRGAPTGGNSPLHF.

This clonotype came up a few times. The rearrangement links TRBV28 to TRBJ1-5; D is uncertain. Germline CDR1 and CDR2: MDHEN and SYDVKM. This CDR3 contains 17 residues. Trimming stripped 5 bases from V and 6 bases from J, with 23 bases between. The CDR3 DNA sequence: TGTGCCAGCAGTCCCCACGTGGCAGACCCATTTTCTCAGCCCCAGCATTTT. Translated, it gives CASSPHVADPFSQPQHF. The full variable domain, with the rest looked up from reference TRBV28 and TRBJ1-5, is DVKVTQSSRYLVKRTGEKVFLECVQDMDHENMFWYRQDPGLGLRLIYFSYDVKMKEKGDIPEGYSVSREKKERFSLILESASTNQTSMYLCASSPHVADPFSQPQHFGDGTRLSIL.

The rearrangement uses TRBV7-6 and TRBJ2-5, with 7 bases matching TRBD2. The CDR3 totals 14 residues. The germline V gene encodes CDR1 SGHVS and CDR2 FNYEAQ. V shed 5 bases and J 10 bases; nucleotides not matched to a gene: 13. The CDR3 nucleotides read TGTGCCAGCAGCCCACACGCTCTAGCGGATATCCAGTACTTC. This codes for CASSPHALADIQYF.

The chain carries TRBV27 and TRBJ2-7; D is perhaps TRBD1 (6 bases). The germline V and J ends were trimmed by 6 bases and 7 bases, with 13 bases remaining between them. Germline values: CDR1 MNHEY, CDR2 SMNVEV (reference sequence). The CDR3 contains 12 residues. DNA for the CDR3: TGTGCCAGCAGATCCACAGGGCTTGAGCAGTACTTC. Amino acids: CASRSTGLEQYF.

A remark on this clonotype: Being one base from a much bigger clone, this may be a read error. The CDR3 is CASSSRGDLAKNIQCF. The CDR3 DNA is TGTGCCAGCAGTTCGAGAGGAGATTTAGCCAAAAACATTCAGTGCTTC. The chain uses TRBV2 and TRBJ2-4; no reliable D call. Germline V gene lookup returns CDR1 SNHLY and CDR2 FYNNEI. This CDR3 region has 16 residues.

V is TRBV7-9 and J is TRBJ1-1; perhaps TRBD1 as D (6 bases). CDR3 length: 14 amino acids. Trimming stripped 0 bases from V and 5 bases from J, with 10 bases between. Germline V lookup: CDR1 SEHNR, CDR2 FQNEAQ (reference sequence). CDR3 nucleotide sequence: TGTGCCAGCAGCTTAGCGCAAGGGGGGACTGAAGCTTTCTTT. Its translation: CASSLAQGGTEAFF.

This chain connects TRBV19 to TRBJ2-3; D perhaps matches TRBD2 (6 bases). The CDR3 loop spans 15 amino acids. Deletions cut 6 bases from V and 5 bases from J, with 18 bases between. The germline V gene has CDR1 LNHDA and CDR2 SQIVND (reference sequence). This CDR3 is CASSSYGGLGDTQYF. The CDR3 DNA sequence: TGTGCCAGTAGCTCGTACGGGGGATTGGGAGATACGCAGTATTTT.

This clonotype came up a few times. The CDR3 DNA reads as TGTGCCAGCAGTCCACAGGGGGGATTATCATACGAGCAGTACTTC. This codes for CASSPQGGLSYEQYF. This chain connects TRBV27 to TRBJ2-7; TRBD1 matches at 8 bases. Germline CDR1 and CDR2: MNHEY and SMNVEV (reference sequence). The CDR3 is 15 amino acids. The J segment lost 4 bases and the V segment lost 5 bases, leaving 10 bases of the junction unmatched.